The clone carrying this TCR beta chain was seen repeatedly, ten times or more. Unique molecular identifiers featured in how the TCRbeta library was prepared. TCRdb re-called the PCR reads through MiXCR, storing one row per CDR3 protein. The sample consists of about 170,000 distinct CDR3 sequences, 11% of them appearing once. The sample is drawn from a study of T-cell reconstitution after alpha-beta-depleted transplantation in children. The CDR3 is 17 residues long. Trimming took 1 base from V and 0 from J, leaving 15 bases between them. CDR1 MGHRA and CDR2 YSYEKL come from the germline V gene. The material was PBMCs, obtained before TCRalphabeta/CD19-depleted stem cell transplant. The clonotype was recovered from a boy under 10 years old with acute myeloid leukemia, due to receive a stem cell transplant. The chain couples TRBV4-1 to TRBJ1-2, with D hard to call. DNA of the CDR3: TGCGCCAGCAGCCAAGTGGTGCCACTCACGACTAACTATGGCTACACCTTC. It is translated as CASSQVVPLTTNYGYTF.